Following are 3 T cell receptor beta chains from one sample sequenced in a study of OX40 agonist ivuxolimab in advanced cancers. The repertoire was sequenced with immunoSEQ multiplex PCR; TCRdb's copy has only in-frame clones and lacks some. Seen here are 70,000 to 95,000 clones, roughly 93% observed once, and the top ten hold less than 0.75%. Here the sequenced sample was CD4+ or CD8+ T cells sorted from blood, taken in a trial of the OX40 agonist ivuxolimab. The source is an adult with an advanced solid tumor such as melanoma, head and neck, liver or kidney cancer.

The rearrangement joins TRBV19 to TRBJ1-1; 8 bases align to TRBD1. CDR3 length equals 16 residues. After removal of 11 bases from V and 7 bases from J, the junction contained 21 bases not matched to a gene. Germline CDR1 is LNHDA and CDR2 is SQIVND (reference sequence). The CDR3 bases are TGTGCCGCCGGGGGACTTACAGGGGGATCCCCCCTTGAAGCTTTCTTT. Its translation is CAAGGLTGGSPLEAFF.

This clone was observed a single time. V gene TRBV5-5 combines with J gene TRBJ2-7; 11 bases align to TRBD2. The germline V gene has CDR1 SGHKS and CDR2 YYEKEE (reference sequence). V lost 5 bases to trimming and J lost 0 bases; unmatched junction nucleotides: 13. This CDR3 has 18 residues. The CDR3 protein is CASSQLAGASIYSYEQYF. The CDR3 nucleotides are TGTGCCAGCAGTCAACTAGCGGGGGCCAGCATTTACTCCTACGAGCAGTACTTC.

The chain couples TRBV28 to TRBJ2-1; TRBD2 might be the D (5 bases). The germline V gene encodes CDR1 MDHEN and CDR2 SYDVKM. V was cut by 7 bases and J by 8 bases, with 18 bases left in between. This CDR3 region has 14 residues. The CDR3 DNA follows: TGTGCCAGCATCCCCCGTCCTCCGAGGGATGAGCAGTTCTTC. This translates into CASIPRPPRDEQFF.